Each of the 5 T cell receptor beta chains below was sequenced from the same sample in a study of control samples from healthy donors and cancer patients. Sequencing was performed with immunoSEQ multiplex PCR; in TCRdb, only in-frame clones are kept and a portion is missing. The data show about 150,000 clones, 90% to 95% seen once. The sample was blood. The receptors were sampled from a man aged 18 to 30 in good health.

The CDR3 DNA sequence: TGTGCCAGCAGCTTAGGACCTCAGGAATCCGGGGAGCTGTTTTTT. Its translation is CASSLGPQESGELFF. V usage is TRBV5-6 and J usage is TRBJ2-2; unclear D gene. V was clipped by 2 bases and J by 6 bases, with 14 bases between them. Germline assignment: CDR1 SGHDT and CDR2 YYEEEE. The CDR3 extends over 15 amino acids.

J is TRBJ1-1 and V is TRBV12-1. TRBV12-1 is deemed a pseudogene. The CDR3 contains 15 residues. The chain's CDR3 is CASSYGPGMNTEAFF. The CDR3 DNA is TGTGCCAGCAGCTACGGACCGGGAATGAACACTGAAGCTTTCTTT.

The genes are TRBV4-1 and TRBJ2-2; D is possibly TRBD2 (6 bases). V gave up 4 bases and J gave up 6 bases, with 12 bases separating them. The CDR3 loop spans 14 amino acids. Per the germline V gene, CDR1 is MGHRA and CDR2 is YSYEKL. The CDR3 here is CASSPQRESGELFF. The DNA of the CDR3 is TGCGCCAGCAGCCCCCAACGGGAGTCCGGGGAGCTGTTTTTT.

The table lists this clone with a count of one. The chain recombines TRBV6-5 with TRBJ2-5; TRBD1 matches at 9 bases. The J segment lost 7 bases and the V segment lost 8 bases, leaving 8 bases of the junction unmatched. There are 13 residues in the CDR3. Germline lookup yields CDR1 MNHEY and CDR2 SVGAGI. CDR3 sequence reads: CASLPGQGLTQYF. DNA of the CDR3: TGTGCCAGCCTCCCGGGACAGGGTTTGACCCAGTACTTC.

A single count supports this clone. The chain has TRBV30 and TRBJ1-5, with a tentative D call TRBD1 (6 bases). The CDR3 covers 15 residues. The V gene's germline CDR1 is GTSNPN and CDR2 SVGIG (reference sequence). Trimming removed 1 base at V and 0 bases at J, with 10 bases between. The CDR3 nucleotides read TGTGCCTGGAGTGGAGGACAGTATAGCAATCAGCCCCAGCATTTT. It is translated as CAWSGGQYSNQPQHF.